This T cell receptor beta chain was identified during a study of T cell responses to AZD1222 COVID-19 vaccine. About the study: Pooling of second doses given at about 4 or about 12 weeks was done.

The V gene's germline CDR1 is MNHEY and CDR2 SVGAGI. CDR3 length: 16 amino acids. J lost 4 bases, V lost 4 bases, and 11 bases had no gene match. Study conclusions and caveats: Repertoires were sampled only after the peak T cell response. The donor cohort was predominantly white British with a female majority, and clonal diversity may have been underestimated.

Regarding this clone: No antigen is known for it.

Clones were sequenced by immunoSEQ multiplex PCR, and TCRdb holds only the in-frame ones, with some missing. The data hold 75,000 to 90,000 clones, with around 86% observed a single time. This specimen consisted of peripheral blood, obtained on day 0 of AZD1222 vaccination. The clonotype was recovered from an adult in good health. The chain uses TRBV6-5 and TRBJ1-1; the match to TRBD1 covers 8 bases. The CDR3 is CASSSGQGLGFTEAFF. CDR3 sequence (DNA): TGTGCCAGCAGTTCCGGACAGGGTCTGGGGTTCACTGAAGCTTTCTTT.